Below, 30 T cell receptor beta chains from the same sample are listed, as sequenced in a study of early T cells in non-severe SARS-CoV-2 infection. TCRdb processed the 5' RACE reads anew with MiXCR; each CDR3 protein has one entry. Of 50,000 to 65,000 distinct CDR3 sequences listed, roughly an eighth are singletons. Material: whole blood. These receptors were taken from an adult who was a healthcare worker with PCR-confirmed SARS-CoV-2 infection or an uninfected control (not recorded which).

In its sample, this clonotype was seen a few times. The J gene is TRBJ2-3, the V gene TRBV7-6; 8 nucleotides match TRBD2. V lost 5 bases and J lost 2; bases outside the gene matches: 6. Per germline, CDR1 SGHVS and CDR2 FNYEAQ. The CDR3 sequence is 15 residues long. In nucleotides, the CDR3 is TGTGCCAGCAGCCGGGAGGGACGGATCACAGATACGCAGTATTTT. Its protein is CASSREGRITDTQYF.

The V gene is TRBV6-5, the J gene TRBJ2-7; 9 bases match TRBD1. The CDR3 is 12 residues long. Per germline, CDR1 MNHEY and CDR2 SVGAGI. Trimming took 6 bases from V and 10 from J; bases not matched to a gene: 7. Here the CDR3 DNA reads TGTGCCAGCAGCCTGGACAGGGGAAAACAGTACTTC. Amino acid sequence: CASSLDRGKQYF.

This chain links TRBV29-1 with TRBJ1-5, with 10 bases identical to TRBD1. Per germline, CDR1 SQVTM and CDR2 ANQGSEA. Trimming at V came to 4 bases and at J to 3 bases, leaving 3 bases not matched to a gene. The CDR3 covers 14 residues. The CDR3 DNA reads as TGCAGCGTTGGGGGGACAGGGGCCAATCAGCCCCAGCATTTT. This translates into CSVGGTGANQPQHF.

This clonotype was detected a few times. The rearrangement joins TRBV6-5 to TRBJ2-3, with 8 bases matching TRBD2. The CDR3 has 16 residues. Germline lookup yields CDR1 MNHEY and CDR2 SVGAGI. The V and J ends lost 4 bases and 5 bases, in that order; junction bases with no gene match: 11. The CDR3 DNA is TGTGCCAGCAGTTCCGAACTTAGCGGGGCCGTAGATACGCAGTATTTT. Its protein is CASSSELSGAVDTQYF.

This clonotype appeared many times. The CDR3 region has the DNA TGTGCCTGGAGCCCCCGAGGGGCGGGGGTTCGAGATGAGCAGTTCTTC. Amino acids: CAWSPRGAGVRDEQFF. J is TRBJ2-1 and V is TRBV30, with 7 bases lining up with TRBD2. CDR1 is GTSNPN and CDR2 is SVGIG in the germline V gene (reference sequence). The CDR3 covers 16 residues. Losses at the gene ends were 3 bases for V and 8 bases for J; bases not matched to a gene: 16.

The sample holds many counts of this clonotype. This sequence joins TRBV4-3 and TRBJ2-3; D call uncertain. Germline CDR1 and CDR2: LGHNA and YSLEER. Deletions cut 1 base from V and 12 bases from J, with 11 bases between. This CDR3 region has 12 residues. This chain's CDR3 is CASSQGRAPQYF. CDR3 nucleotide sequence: TGCGCCAGCAGCCAAGGTCGGGCCCCACAGTATTTT.

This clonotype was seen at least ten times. The CDR3 coding sequence is TGTGCCATCAGGGACAGCCAGAATCAGCCCCAGCATTTT. Its protein product is CAIRDSQNQPQHF. The chain carries TRBV10-3 and TRBJ1-5, with D possibly TRBD1 on 6 matching bases. The V end was cut by 6 bases, the J end by 4 bases, with 10 bases between. CDR1 ENHRY and CDR2 SYGVKD come from the germline V gene. The CDR3 totals 13 residues.

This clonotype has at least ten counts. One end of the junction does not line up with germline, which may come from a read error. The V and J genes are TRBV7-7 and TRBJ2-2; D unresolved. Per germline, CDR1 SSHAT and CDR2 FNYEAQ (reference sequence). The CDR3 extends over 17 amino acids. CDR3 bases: TGTGCTAGCAGCTTAGTTTTCTCTCCCACGAACACCGGGGAGCTGTTTTTT. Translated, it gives CASSLVFSPTNTGELFF. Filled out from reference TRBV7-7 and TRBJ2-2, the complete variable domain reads GAGVSQSPRYKVTKRGQDVTLRCDPISSHATLYWYQQALGQGPEFLTYFNYEAQPDKSGLPSDRFSAERPEGSISTLTIQRTEQRDSAMYRCASSLVFSPTNTGELFFGEGSRLTVL.

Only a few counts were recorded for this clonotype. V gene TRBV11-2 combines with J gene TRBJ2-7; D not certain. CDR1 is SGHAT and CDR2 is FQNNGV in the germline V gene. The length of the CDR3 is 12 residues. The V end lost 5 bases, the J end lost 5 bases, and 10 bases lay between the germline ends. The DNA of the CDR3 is TGTGCCAGCAGCCCAGGCGGCCACGAGCAGTACTTC. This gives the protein CASSPGGHEQYF.

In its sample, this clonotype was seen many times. This chain's CDR3 is CSVVAALNQPQHF. The CDR3 bases are TGCAGCGTTGTGGCAGCTCTTAACCAGCCCCAGCATTTT. The chain recombines TRBV29-1 with TRBJ1-5; D remains unclear. CDR1 is SQVTM and CDR2 is ANQGSEA in the germline V gene. This CDR3 contains 13 residues. The V end lost 4 bases, the J end lost 7 bases, and 14 bases lay between the germline ends.

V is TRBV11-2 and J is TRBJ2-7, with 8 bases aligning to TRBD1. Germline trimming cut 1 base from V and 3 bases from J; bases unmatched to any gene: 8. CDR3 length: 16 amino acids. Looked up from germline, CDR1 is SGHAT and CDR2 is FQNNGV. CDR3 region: CASSLAGTGYYYEQYF. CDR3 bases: TGTGCCAGCAGCTTAGCTGGGACAGGATACTACTACGAGCAGTACTTC.

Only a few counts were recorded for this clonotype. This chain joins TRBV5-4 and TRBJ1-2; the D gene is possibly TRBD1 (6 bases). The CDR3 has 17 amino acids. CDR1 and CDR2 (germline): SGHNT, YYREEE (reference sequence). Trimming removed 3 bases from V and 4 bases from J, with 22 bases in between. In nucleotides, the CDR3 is TGTGCCAGCAGCTCCCCTACGGGGGCGGGGGGGATCTATGGCTACACCTTC. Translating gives CASSSPTGAGGIYGYTF.

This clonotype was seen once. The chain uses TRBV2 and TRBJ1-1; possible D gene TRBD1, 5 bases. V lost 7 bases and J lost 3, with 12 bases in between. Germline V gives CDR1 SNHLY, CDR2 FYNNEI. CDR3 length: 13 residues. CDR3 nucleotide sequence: TGTGCCAGCAAGAGTGGGGCGTACACTGAAGCTTTCTTT. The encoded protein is CASKSGAYTEAFF.

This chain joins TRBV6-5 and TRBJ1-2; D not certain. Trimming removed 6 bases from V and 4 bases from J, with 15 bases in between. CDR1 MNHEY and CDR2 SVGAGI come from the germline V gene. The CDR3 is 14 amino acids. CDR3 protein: CASSVDGPFYGYTF. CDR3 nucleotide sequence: TGTGCCAGCAGCGTGGACGGGCCCTTCTATGGCTACACCTTC.

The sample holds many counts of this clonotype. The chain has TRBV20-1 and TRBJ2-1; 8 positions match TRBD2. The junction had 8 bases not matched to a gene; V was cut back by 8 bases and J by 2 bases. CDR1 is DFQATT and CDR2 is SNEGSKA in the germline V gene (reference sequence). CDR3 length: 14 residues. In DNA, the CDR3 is TGCAGTTACGCGGGGGGCCCCCCCTACAATGAGCAGTTCTTC. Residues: CSYAGGPPYNEQFF.

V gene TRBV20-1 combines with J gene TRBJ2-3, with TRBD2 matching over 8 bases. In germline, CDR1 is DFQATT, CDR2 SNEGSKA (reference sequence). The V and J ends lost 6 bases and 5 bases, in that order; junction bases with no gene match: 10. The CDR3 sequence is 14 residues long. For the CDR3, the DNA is TGCAGTGCCCTCGGGGTAGCGGGGCTAGATACGCAGTATTTT. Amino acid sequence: CSALGVAGLDTQYF.

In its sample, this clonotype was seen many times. The CDR3 DNA is TGTGCCAGCAGCCCCTCTCACAGAGGCTATGGCTACACCTTC. It codes for CASSPSHRGYGYTF. The gene calls are TRBV14 and TRBJ1-2; D uncertain. CDR1 SGHDN and CDR2 FVKESK come from the germline V gene. V lost 4 bases and J 4 bases, leaving 13 bases between the germline ends. The CDR3 spans 14 residues.

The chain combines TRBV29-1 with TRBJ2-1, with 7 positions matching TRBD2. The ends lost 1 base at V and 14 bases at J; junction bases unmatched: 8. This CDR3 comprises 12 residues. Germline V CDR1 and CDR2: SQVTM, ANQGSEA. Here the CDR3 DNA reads TGCAGCGTTGAAGGCGGGGCGCGGGAGAAGTTCTTC. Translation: CSVEGGAREKFF.

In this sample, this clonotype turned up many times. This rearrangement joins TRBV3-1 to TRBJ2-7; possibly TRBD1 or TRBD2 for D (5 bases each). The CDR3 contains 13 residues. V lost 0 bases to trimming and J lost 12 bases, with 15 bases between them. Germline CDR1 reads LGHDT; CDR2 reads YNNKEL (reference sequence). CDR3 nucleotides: TGTGCCAGCAGCCAAGATTTTGGGAAGGGGAGGTACTTC. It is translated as CASSQDFGKGRYF.

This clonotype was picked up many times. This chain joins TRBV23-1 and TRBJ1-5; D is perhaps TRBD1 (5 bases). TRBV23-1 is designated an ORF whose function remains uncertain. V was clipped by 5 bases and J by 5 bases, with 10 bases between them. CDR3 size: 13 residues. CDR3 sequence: CASSKTEDQPQHF. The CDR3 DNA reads TGCGCCAGCAGTAAGACAGAAGATCAGCCCCAGCATTTT.

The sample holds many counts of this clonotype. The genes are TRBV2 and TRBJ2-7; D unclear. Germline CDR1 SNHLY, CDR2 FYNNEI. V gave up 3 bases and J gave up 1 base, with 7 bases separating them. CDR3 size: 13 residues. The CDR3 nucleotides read TGTGCCAGCAGTGACCAGCCATCCTACGAGCAGTACTTC. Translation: CASSDQPSYEQYF.

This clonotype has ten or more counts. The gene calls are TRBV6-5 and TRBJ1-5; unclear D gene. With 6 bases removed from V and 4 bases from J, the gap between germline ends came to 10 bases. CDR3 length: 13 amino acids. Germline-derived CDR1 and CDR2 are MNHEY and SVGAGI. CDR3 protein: CASRWAANQPQHF. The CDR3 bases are TGTGCCAGCAGGTGGGCGGCTAATCAGCCCCAGCATTTT.

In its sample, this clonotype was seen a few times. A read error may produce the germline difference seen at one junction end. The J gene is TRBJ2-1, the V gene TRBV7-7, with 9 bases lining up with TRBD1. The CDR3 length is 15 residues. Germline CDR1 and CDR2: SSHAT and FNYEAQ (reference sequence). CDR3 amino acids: CASSTGTGYPNEQFF. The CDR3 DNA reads TGTGCTAGCAGTACCGGGACAGGGTACCCCAATGAGCAGTTCTTC.

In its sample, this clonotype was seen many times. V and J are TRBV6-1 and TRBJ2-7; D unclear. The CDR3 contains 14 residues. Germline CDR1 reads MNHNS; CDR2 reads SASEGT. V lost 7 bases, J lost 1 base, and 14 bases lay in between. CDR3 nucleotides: TGTGCCAGCATTGGCGTCAGGAGTTCCTACGAGCAGTACTTC. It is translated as CASIGVRSSYEQYF.

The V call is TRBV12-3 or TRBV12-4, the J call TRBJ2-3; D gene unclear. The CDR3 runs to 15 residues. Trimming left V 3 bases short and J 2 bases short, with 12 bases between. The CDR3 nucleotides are TGTGCCAGCAGTTTCGGTCAGGCGCTCACAGATACGCAGTATTTT. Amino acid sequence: CASSFGQALTDTQYF.

The CDR3 DNA reads as TGCAGTGCTGCCCCTACGGGGGTCTCCTACGAGCAGTACTTC. This translates into CSAAPTGVSYEQYF. The rearrangement uses TRBV20-1 and TRBJ2-7, with D possibly TRBD2 on 6 matching bases. Trimming took 5 bases from V and 0 from J, leaving 14 bases between them. From germline, CDR1 is DFQATT and CDR2 SNEGSKA (reference sequence). This CDR3 is built from 14 residues.

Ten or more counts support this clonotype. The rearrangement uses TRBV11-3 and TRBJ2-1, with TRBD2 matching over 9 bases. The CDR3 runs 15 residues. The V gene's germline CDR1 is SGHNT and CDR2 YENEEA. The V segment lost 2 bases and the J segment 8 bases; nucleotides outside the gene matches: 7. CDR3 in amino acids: CASSLLRGGADEQFF. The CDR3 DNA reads TGTGCCAGCAGCTTATTGCGGGGGGGCGCCGATGAGCAGTTCTTC.

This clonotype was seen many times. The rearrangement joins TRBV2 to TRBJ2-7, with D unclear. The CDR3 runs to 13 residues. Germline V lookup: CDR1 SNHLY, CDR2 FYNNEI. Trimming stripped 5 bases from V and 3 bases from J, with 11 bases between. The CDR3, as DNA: TGTGCCAGCAGTCGGCCTCTACTCTACGAGCAGTACTTC. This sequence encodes CASSRPLLYEQYF.

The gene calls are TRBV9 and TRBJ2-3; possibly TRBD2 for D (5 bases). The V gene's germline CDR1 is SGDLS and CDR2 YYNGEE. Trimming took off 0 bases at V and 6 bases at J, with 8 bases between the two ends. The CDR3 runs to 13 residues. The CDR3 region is CASSVGTHDTQYF. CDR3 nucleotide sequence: TGTGCCAGCAGCGTAGGGACTCATGATACGCAGTATTTT.

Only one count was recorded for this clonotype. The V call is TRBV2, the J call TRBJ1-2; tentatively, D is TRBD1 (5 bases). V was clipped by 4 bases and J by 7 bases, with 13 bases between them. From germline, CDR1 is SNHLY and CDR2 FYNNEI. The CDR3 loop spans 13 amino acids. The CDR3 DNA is TGTGCCAGCAGTGTGTCAGGGAGAAGTGGCTACACCTTC. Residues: CASSVSGRSGYTF.